Listed here are 12 T cell receptor beta chains from one sample, sequenced in a study of control samples from healthy donors and cancer patients. Profiling relied on immunoSEQ multiplex PCR, and the TCRdb table lists in-frame clones only, not all of them. In the table there are roughly 170,000 clones, 85% to 95% of which are singletons. Sequencing was carried out using blood. These receptors were taken from a woman under 30 in good health.

This clone was seen only once. V and J are TRBV19 and TRBJ1-1; D is unclear. The CDR3 runs 14 residues. Germline CDR1 reads LNHDA; CDR2 reads SQIVND (reference sequence). V shed 5 bases and J shed 0 bases, with 10 bases lying between them. CDR3 bases: TGTGCCAGTAGTGAAGCTTTTATGAACACTGAAGCTTTCTTT. The encoded protein is CASSEAFMNTEAFF. Full variable domain (outside the CDR3, taken from reference TRBV19 and TRBJ1-1): DGGITQSPKYLFRKEGQNVTLSCEQNLNHDAMYWYRQDPGQGLRLIYYSQIVNDFQKGDIAEGYSVSREKKESFPLTVTSAQKNPTAFYLCASSEAFMNTEAFFGQGTRLTVV.

The rearrangement uses TRBV3-1 (or the pseudogene TRBV3-2) and TRBJ2-4; TRBD2 agrees at 11 bases. Germline values: CDR1 LGHDT, CDR2 YNNKEL (reference sequence). This CDR3 region has 16 residues. The V segment lost 1 base and the J segment 4 bases; nucleotides outside the gene matches: 3. The CDR3 sequence is CASSQGSGGGKNIQYF. CDR3 sequence (DNA): TGTGCCAGCAGCCAAGGTAGCGGGGGGGGTAAAAACATTCAGTACTTC.

A remark on this clone: Other DNA sequences within the sample encode an identical CDR3. This rearrangement joins TRBV11-2 to TRBJ1-5; unclear D gene. The CDR3 is 13 amino acids. Germline loops: CDR1 SGHAT, CDR2 FQNNGV. Trimming stripped 2 bases from V and 0 bases from J, with 2 bases between. In nucleotides, the CDR3 is TGTGCCAGCAGCTTATCTAGCAATCAGCCCCAGCATTTT. This encodes CASSLSSNQPQHF. Full variable domain (outside the CDR3, taken from reference TRBV11-2 and TRBJ1-5): EAGVAQSPRYKIIEKRQSVAFWCNPISGHATLYWYQQILGQGPKLLIQFQNNGVVDDSQLPKDRFSAERLKGVDSTLKIQPAKLEDSAVYLCASSLSSNQPQHFGDGTRLSIL.

The chain combines TRBV18 with TRBJ2-4; D assignment may be TRBD1 or TRBD2 (6 bases each). Germline CDR1 KGHSH, CDR2 LQKENI. CDR3 size: 19 residues. Between the trimmed V and J ends, which lost 3 bases and 0 bases, there was a span of 21 bases. The CDR3 reads CASSPQGPGAPLAKNIQYF. The CDR3 region has the DNA TGTGCCAGCTCACCTCAAGGCCCGGGGGCACCTCTAGCCAAAAACATTCAGTACTTC.

The chain carries TRBV9 and TRBJ1-6, with a weak D call TRBD1 (6 bases). The length of the CDR3 is 14 residues. CDR1 and CDR2 from the germline V gene are SGDLS and YYNGEE. The V gene lost 3 bases and the J gene lost 10 bases, with 14 bases spanning the gap. The CDR3 is CASSATGWESPLHF. The DNA of the CDR3 is TGTGCCAGCAGCGCGACAGGATGGGAATCACCCCTCCACTTT.

The chain has TRBV9 and TRBJ1-1; 9 positions agree with TRBD1. J was trimmed by 1 base and V by 3 bases; bases with no gene match: 16. The CDR3 is 19 residues long. In germline, CDR1 is SGDLS, CDR2 YYNGEE. CDR3 nucleotides: TGTGCCAGCAGCGGAAGCAGACCATCCGGGACAGGGACGAACACTGAAGCTTTCTTT. Translating it yields CASSGSRPSGTGTNTEAFF.

This chain links TRBV28 with TRBJ2-2, with 8 bases that match TRBD1. V dropped 6 bases and J dropped 3; count of bases not matched to a gene: 6. The CDR3 consists of 15 residues. In germline, CDR1 is MDHEN, CDR2 SYDVKM. Written as DNA, the CDR3 is TGTGCCAGCAGGAAACCGACAGGGGACACCGGGGAGCTGTTTTTT. Residues: CASRKPTGDTGELFF.

This rearrangement joins TRBV7-9 to TRBJ2-7; TRBD2 agrees at 8 bases. Losses at the gene ends were 5 bases for V and 5 bases for J; bases not matched to a gene: 11. The CDR3 is 15 amino acids. Per germline, CDR1 SEHNR and CDR2 FQNEAQ (reference sequence). CDR3 nucleotides: TGTGCCAGCAGCCCAGGGGCGGGGGGCCCGGACGAGCAGTACTTC. Translating it yields CASSPGAGGPDEQYF.

This chain joins TRBV5-1 and TRBJ2-1, with TRBD2 matching 9 bases. Losses at the gene ends were 4 bases for V and 12 bases for J; bases not matched to a gene: 5. Germline V lookup: CDR1 SGHRS, CDR2 YFSETQ. This CDR3 is 12 amino acids long. The DNA for the CDR3 is TGCGCCAGCAGCACGACTAGCGGTCCGCAGTTCTTC. It translates to CASSTTSGPQFF.

This chain connects TRBV9 to TRBJ1-1, with D possibly being TRBD1 (5 bases). V was clipped by 0 bases and J by 10 bases, with 13 bases between them. The CDR3 extends over 13 amino acids. The germline gives CDR1 SGDLS, CDR2 YYNGEE. The CDR3 region has the DNA TGTGCCAGCAGCGTAGAATTTGGGGGTAGAGCTTTCTTT. The encoded protein is CASSVEFGGRAFF.

The rearrangement joins TRBV5-8 to TRBJ1-5; 9 bases are shared with TRBD1. With 4 bases clipped from V and 5 bases from J, the junction kept 4 bases outside the gene matches. CDR1 and CDR2 (germline): SGHTS, YDEGEE. The CDR3 sequence is 14 residues long. In DNA, the CDR3 is TGTGCCAGCAGCGCCCGGACAGGGGATCAGCCCCAGCATTTT. It is translated as CASSARTGDQPQHF.

This sequence joins TRBV5-6 and TRBJ1-2, with D tentatively TRBD1 (6 bases). Germline-derived CDR1 and CDR2 are SGHDT and YYEEEE. The V and J ends lost 4 bases and 7 bases respectively, with 17 bases between them. The CDR3 is made up of 14 amino acids. CDR3: CASSLEGGAFGYTF. Written as DNA, the CDR3 is TGTGCCAGCAGCCTAGAAGGGGGGGCGTTTGGCTACACCTTC.